The sequence of this T cell receptor beta chain was determined in a study of blood T cells in healthy people across ages. The CDR3 is made up of 14 amino acids. The germline V gene encodes CDR1 SGHVS and CDR2 FQNEAQ. Deletions cut 7 bases from V and 0 bases from J, with 11 bases between. A J-beta primer mix and a sample-barcoded 5' primer were used in a second PCR of about 7 to 12 cycles. Each cDNA molecule received a tag from a template-switch adaptor that had 12 random nucleotides. TCRdb re-called the 5' RACE reads through MiXCR, storing one row per CDR3 protein. Counted here are roughly 1,000,000 distinct CDR3 sequences, less than 25% occurring once; the ten biggest clones make up around 0.75%. Isolation yielded PBMCs, at least 7 million per sample, in every case. This clonotype was seen more than once but under ten times. The data also belong to a second study, concerning T cells of mothers and their children. That source notes: A few healthy Caucasian mothers and their six children were the donors. Each mother gave over 9.5 million TCR beta CDR3 reads; each child, around 2.8 million.

The sequenced sample consisted of blood. This chain uses TRBV7-8 with TRBJ2-3; no clear D. The clonotype comes from a girl aged 2 to 9 in good health. The CDR3 sequence is CASTQSPSTDTQYF. The CDR3 region has the DNA TGTGCCAGCACCCAGTCCCCAAGCACAGATACGCAGTATTTT.